This paragraph reports one T cell receptor (beta chain). Its antigen remains unidentified. The entry originates in a study of breast tumors, draining lymph nodes, adjacent tissues. TCRdb reprocessed the multiplex PCR reads via MiXCR and lists one record per CDR3 protein. The sample includes about 63,000 distinct CDR3 sequences, around three fifths seen only once; the top ten take roughly 19%. CDR1 is SGHTA, CDR2 FQGNSA, per germline. This CDR3 has 13 residues. V gave up 5 bases and J gave up 7 bases, with 11 bases separating them. Study-level results: Compared with basal-like, luminal-like tumors shared significantly more repertoire with nontumor tissue. Tumor repertoires ranked between lymph nodes and nontumor tissue in diversity, with V and J gene preferences. Data fit most tumor T cells coming from lymph node, expanding in tumor. That most tumor T cells come from lymph nodes remained unproven.

V is TRBV7-2 and J is TRBJ1-4; D possibly corresponds to TRBD1 (5 bases). This receptor was taken from a female donor with breast cancer. Some clones in this sample may be carry-over from other donors' samples. The sample comprised breast tumor tissue. The CDR3, as DNA: TGTGCCAGCAGCCGAAAGGGGCGTGAAAAACTGTTTTTT. Translated: CASSRKGREKLFF.